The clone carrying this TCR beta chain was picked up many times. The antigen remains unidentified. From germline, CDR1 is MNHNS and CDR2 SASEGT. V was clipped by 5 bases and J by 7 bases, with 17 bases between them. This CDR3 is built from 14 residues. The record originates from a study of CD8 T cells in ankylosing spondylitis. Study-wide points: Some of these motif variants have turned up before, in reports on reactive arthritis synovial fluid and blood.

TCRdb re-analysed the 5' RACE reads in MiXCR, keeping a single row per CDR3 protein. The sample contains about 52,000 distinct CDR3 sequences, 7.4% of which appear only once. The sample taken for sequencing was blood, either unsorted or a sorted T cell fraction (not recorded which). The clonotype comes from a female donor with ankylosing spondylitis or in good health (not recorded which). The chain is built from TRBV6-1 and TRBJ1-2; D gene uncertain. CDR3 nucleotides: TGTGCCAGCAGTCGTGACCCCAAGAGCCTTGGCTACACCTTC. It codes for CASSRDPKSLGYTF.